This T cell receptor (beta chain) was recorded in a study of technical replicates of blood from a few donors. The CDR3 totals 15 residues. V shed 5 bases and J shed 6 bases, with 19 bases lying between them. CDR1 and CDR2 from the germline V gene are MGHRA and YSYEKL. TCRdb's copy holds only in-frame clones and misses some; the assay was immunoSEQ multiplex PCR. The table lists about 61,000 clones, less than 98% of them singletons. The rearrangement links TRBV4-1 to TRBJ1-2; D remains unclear. Sequenced input: T cells isolated from PBMCs. This TCR came from a human donor in good health. The CDR3 here is CASSLNPDGSNGYTF. The CDR3 bases are TGCGCCAGCAGCTTAAACCCTGACGGGTCTAATGGCTACACCTTC.